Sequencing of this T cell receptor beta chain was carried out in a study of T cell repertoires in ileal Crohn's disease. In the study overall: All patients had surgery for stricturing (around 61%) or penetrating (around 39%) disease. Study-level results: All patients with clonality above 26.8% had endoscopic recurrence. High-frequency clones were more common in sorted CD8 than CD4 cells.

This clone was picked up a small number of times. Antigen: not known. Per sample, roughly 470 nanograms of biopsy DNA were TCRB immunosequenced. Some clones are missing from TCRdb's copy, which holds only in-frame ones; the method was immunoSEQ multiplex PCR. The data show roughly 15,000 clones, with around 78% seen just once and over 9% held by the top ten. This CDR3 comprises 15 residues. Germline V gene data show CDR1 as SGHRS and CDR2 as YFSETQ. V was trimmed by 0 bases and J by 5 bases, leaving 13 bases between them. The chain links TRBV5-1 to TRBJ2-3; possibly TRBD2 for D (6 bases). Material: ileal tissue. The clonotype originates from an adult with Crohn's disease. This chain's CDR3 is CASSLAPGDRDTQYF. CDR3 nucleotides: TGCGCCAGCAGCTTGGCCCCGGGAGACAGAGATACGCAGTATTTT.